The 23 T cell receptor beta chains listed next were all sequenced from one sample in a study of shared clonotypes between healthy human individuals. Terminally differentiated effector memory CD45RA+ cells were excluded by CCR7 positive selection of CD45RO-negative cells. Data came from immunoSEQ multiplex PCR; TCRdb stores just in-frame clones and leaves some out. This sample carries about 2,200,000 clones, approximately 94% of them seen once, and the ten largest clones take 1.5% to 2%. The specimen was naive CD8+ T cells from PBMCs. All receptors derive from a man in his late teens or twenties in good health. Some clones in this sample may be carry-over from other donors' samples.

The chain employs TRBV28 and TRBJ2-7; 8 bases are shared with TRBD2. There are 10 residues in the CDR3. CDR1 MDHEN and CDR2 SYDVKM come from the germline V gene. CDR3 residues: CATGGNEQYF. The CDR3 nucleotides read TGTGCAACGGGGGGGAACGAGCAGTACTTC.

This sequence joins TRBV7-8 and TRBJ2-2, with 10 bases lining up with TRBD1. CDR3 length: 15 residues. V was clipped by 2 bases and J by 4 bases; unmatched bases: 1. Germline-derived CDR1 and CDR2 are SGHVS and FQNEAQ. The CDR3 DNA is TGTGCCAGCAGCTTACGGACAGGGGGCACCGGGGAGCTGTTTTTT. Translation gives CASSLRTGGTGELFF. The whole variable domain, filled in from reference TRBV7-8 and TRBJ2-2, reads GAGVSQSPRYKVAKRGQDVALRCDPISGHVSLFWYQQALGQGPEFLTYFQNEAQLDKSGLPSDRFFAERPEGSVSTLKIQRTQQEDSAVYLCASSLRTGGTGELFFGEGSRLTVL.

The gene calls are TRBV28 and TRBJ1-5; tentative D call: TRBD1 (6 bases). This CDR3 is 15 amino acids long. Germline values: CDR1 MDHEN, CDR2 SYDVKM. The V end lost 3 bases, the J end lost 4 bases, and 13 bases lay between the germline ends. CDR3 nucleotide sequence: TGTGCCAGCAGTTTTATGGGGGGGCCGAATCAGCCCCAGCATTTT. Translated: CASSFMGGPNQPQHF. Based on the CDR3 plus reference TRBV28 and TRBJ1-5, the full variable domain is DVKVTQSSRYLVKRTGEKVFLECVQDMDHENMFWYRQDPGLGLRLIYFSYDVKMKEKGDIPEGYSVSREKKERFSLILESASTNQTSMYLCASSFMGGPNQPQHFGDGTRLSIL.

The V gene is TRBV28, the J gene TRBJ2-1; TRBD2 matches at 14 bases. This CDR3 contains 16 residues. The germline V gene has CDR1 MDHEN and CDR2 SYDVKM. The V gene end was trimmed by 6 bases and the J gene end by 2 bases; junction bases not matched to a gene: 3. The CDR3: CASSPGLAGAYNEQFF. The CDR3 nucleotides are TGTGCCAGCAGCCCGGGACTAGCGGGAGCCTACAATGAGCAGTTCTTC.

Only one count was recorded for this clone. The chain carries TRBV7-9 and TRBJ1-4; D uncertain. V was cut by 2 bases and J by 10 bases, with 11 bases left in between. Germline loops: CDR1 SEHNR, CDR2 FQNEAQ (reference sequence). The CDR3 length is 13 residues. CDR3 nucleotide sequence: TGTGCCAGCAGCTTATATTCTGACGCAAAACTGTTTTTT. It yields the protein CASSLYSDAKLFF.

The chain has TRBV11-3 and TRBJ2-3; D unclear. This CDR3 has 13 residues. Trimming removed 4 bases at V and 2 bases at J, with 7 bases between. Germline V gives CDR1 SGHNT, CDR2 YENEEA. CDR3 in amino acids: CASSSHFTDTQYF. The CDR3 nucleotides read TGTGCCAGCAGCTCCCATTTCACAGATACGCAGTATTTT. The variable domain in full, with the rest retrieved from reference TRBV11-3 and TRBJ2-3, is EAGVVQSPRYKIIEKKQPVAFWCNPISGHNTLYWYLQNLGQGPELLIRYENEEAVDDSQLPKDRFSAERLKGVDSTLKIQPAELGDSAVYLCASSSHFTDTQYFGPGTRLTVL.

This chain links TRBV7-9 with TRBJ1-3; TRBD1 is a possible D gene (6 bases). The CDR3 contains 16 residues. CDR1 and CDR2 from the germline V gene are SEHNR and FQNEAQ (reference sequence). V dropped 4 bases and J dropped 7 bases, with 20 bases sitting between them. The CDR3 loop is CASSSPGGAGWNTIYF. In DNA, the CDR3 is TGTGCCAGCAGCTCTCCCGGGGGCGCCGGGTGGAACACCATATATTTT.

This clone was recorded only once. This chain joins TRBV2 and TRBJ2-2; 7 positions match TRBD2. Germline lookup yields CDR1 SNHLY and CDR2 FYNNEI. The V gene end was trimmed by 3 bases and the J gene end by 5 bases; junction bases not matched to a gene: 9. This CDR3 contains 16 residues. The CDR3 is CASSDLRGSVTGELFF. For the CDR3, the DNA is TGTGCCAGCAGTGATTTGCGGGGGTCAGTAACCGGGGAGCTGTTTTTT.

With respect to this clone: Distinct nucleotide sequences in the sample also encode this CDR3. The V and J genes are TRBV9 and TRBJ2-3; 13 bases fit TRBD2. CDR3 length: 16 residues. The germline V gene encodes CDR1 SGDLS and CDR2 YYNGEE. With V trimmed by 5 bases and J by 3 bases, 6 bases remained unmatched. This chain's CDR3 is CASSETSGRATDTQYF. The CDR3 DNA reads as TGTGCCAGCAGTGAAACTAGCGGGAGGGCGACAGATACGCAGTATTTT.

This clone was counted a single time. This chain uses TRBV20-1 with TRBJ2-1; no firm D call. This CDR3 spans 10 amino acids. Germline CDR1 DFQATT, CDR2 SNEGSKA (reference sequence). V was trimmed by 2 bases and J by 8 bases, leaving 4 bases between them. The CDR3, as DNA: TGCAGTGCTAGAACCCATGAGCAGTTCTTC. Translating gives CSARTHEQFF.

This sequence joins TRBV7-6 and TRBJ2-7; TRBD1 matches at 10 bases. The V gene's germline CDR1 is SGHVS and CDR2 FNYEAQ. The CDR3 consists of 14 residues. The V segment lost 5 bases and the J segment 7 bases; nucleotides outside the gene matches: 8. The CDR3 protein is CASSTGTGEGEQYF. Written as DNA, the CDR3 is TGTGCCAGCAGCACCGGGACAGGGGAGGGGGAGCAGTACTTC.

This chain connects TRBV9 to TRBJ2-7, with D tentatively TRBD2 (6 bases). Per the germline V gene, CDR1 is SGDLS and CDR2 is YYNGEE. The V and J ends lost 2 bases and 3 bases respectively, with 15 bases between them. The CDR3 is made up of 15 amino acids. In DNA, the CDR3 is TGTGCCAGCAGCGTCGCCGGGGGTCTCCTCTACGAGCAGTACTTC. Its protein product is CASSVAGGLLYEQYF.

CDR3 sequence (DNA): TGTGCCAGCAGCTTATTACTAAACTCCTACGAGCAGTACTTC. Its protein product is CASSLLLNSYEQYF. This chain connects TRBV7-8 to TRBJ2-7; D is ambiguous. Between the trimmed V and J ends, which lost 2 bases and 0 bases, there was a span of 8 bases. CDR1 and CDR2 from the germline V gene are SGHVS and FQNEAQ. There are 14 residues in the CDR3.

The chain recombines TRBV7-3 with TRBJ2-7, with TRBD1 as a possible D gene (5 bases). The germline V gene encodes CDR1 SGHTA and CDR2 FQGTGA. V was pared by 0 bases and J by 2 bases, with 11 bases between. The CDR3 extends over 15 amino acids. The CDR3 is CASSLTPGAAYEQYF. CDR3 nucleotide sequence: TGTGCCAGCAGCTTAACCCCTGGGGCAGCCTACGAGCAGTACTTC.

The V gene is TRBV9, the J gene TRBJ2-2; 7 positions agree with TRBD2. The germline CDR1 and CDR2 sequences are SGDLS and YYNGEE. Unmatched junction bases numbered 10, after V lost 4 bases and J lost 4 bases. The CDR3 consists of 16 residues. The CDR3 sequence is CASSTGLTPSTGELFF. The CDR3 DNA reads TGTGCCAGCAGCACGGGACTAACGCCAAGCACCGGGGAGCTGTTTTTT. The entire variable domain, with the rest obtained from reference TRBV9 and TRBJ2-2, is as follows: DSGVTQTPKHLITATGQRVTLRCSPRSGDLSVYWYQQSLDQGLQFLIQYYNGEERAKGNILERFSAQQFPDLHSELNLSSLELGDSALYFCASSTGLTPSTGELFFGEGSRLTVL.

V is TRBV10-3 and J is TRBJ2-5; 11 positions match TRBD2. The CDR3 spans 16 residues. Trimming cost V 2 bases and J 5 bases; bases outside gene matches: 7. Germline V lookup: CDR1 ENHRY, CDR2 SYGVKD. The CDR3 nucleotides are TGTGCCATCAGTGAGATAACTAGCGGGAGTAGGGAGACCCAGTACTTC. Translation: CAISEITSGSRETQYF.

This CDR3 is CASSLAGTATYEQYF. The CDR3 DNA sequence: TGCGCCAGCAGCTTGGCCGGGACAGCGACCTACGAGCAGTACTTC. This chain uses TRBV5-1 with TRBJ2-5, with 7 bases aligning to TRBD1. The J call is in doubt because the DNA end fits TRBJ2-7 better. Germline CDR1 is SGHRS and CDR2 is YFSETQ. This CDR3 contains 15 residues.

The chain employs TRBV19 and TRBJ2-7, with 12 positions matching TRBD1. The ends lost 7 bases at V and 5 bases at J; junction bases unmatched: 3. Germline CDR1 reads LNHDA; CDR2 reads SQIVND (reference sequence). CDR3 length equals 13 residues. The CDR3 sequence: CASMGQGAHEQYF. The CDR3 DNA reads as TGTGCCAGTATGGGACAGGGGGCACACGAGCAGTACTTC.

This chain joins TRBV11-2 and TRBJ1-1; the D is unclear. This CDR3 contains 15 residues. Trimming took 1 base from V and 0 from J, leaving 9 bases between them. Germline CDR1 and CDR2: SGHAT and FQNNGV. The CDR3 sequence: CASSLGPSMNTEAFF. The CDR3 DNA sequence: TGTGCCAGCAGCTTAGGGCCGAGTATGAACACTGAAGCTTTCTTT.

The CDR3 DNA follows: TGCGCCAGCAGCAGATTGACTAGCGGGATTAATGAGCAGTTCTTC. It specifies CASSRLTSGINEQFF. The gene calls are TRBV4-3 and TRBJ2-1; TRBD2 matches at 11 bases. V lost 5 bases, J lost 7 bases, and 7 bases stayed unmatched. CDR1 is LGHNA and CDR2 is YSLEER in the germline V gene. The CDR3 spans 15 residues.

A single count supports this clone. The chain is built from TRBV27 and TRBJ2-7; either TRBD1 or TRBD2 may supply D (5 bases each). The V and J ends lost 3 bases and 3 bases respectively, with 15 bases between them. CDR3 length equals 15 residues. Germline CDR1 reads MNHEY; CDR2 reads SMNVEV (reference sequence). The CDR3: CASSLGTKGDYEQYF. The CDR3 bases are TGTGCCAGCAGTTTGGGGACGAAAGGAGACTACGAGCAGTACTTC.

With regard to this clone: Distinct nucleotide sequences in the sample also encode this CDR3. V gene TRBV7-9 combines with J gene TRBJ2-6; 8 bases align to TRBD1. The CDR3 length is 16 residues. Germline CDR1 reads SEHNR; CDR2 reads FQNEAQ (reference sequence). Trimming cost V 5 bases and J 0 bases; bases outside gene matches: 3. CDR3 in amino acids: CASSPTGGSGANVLTF. The CDR3 DNA follows: TGTGCCAGCAGCCCTACAGGGGGCTCTGGGGCCAACGTCCTGACTTTC.

The rearrangement joins TRBV14 to TRBJ2-1; D is unresolved. CDR1 is SGHDN, CDR2 FVKESK, per germline. This CDR3 contains 13 residues. V was trimmed by 5 bases and J by 4 bases, leaving 9 bases between them. The DNA for the CDR3 is TGTGCCAGCAGCGGAAGGCTTTACAATGAGCAGTTCTTC. Translation: CASSGRLYNEQFF.